The next 14 T cell receptor beta chains were all read from a single sample in a study of control samples from healthy donors and cancer patients. The method was immunoSEQ multiplex PCR; TCRdb's version includes in-frame clones alone and lacks a portion of them. The repertoire holds over 200,000 clones, with approximately 80% as singletons. The sequencing sample was made of PBMCs. These receptors originate from a woman in her sixties or seventies with lung cancer.

The rearrangement uses TRBV4-2 and TRBJ2-3; maybe TRBD2 (6 bases). This CDR3 is 15 amino acids long. V shed 1 base and J shed 1 base, with 9 bases lying between them. Per the germline V gene, CDR1 is LGHNA and CDR2 is YNFKEQ. CDR3 region: CASSQGLGGTDTQYF. DNA of the CDR3: TGTGCCAGCAGCCAAGGACTAGGGGGCACAGATACGCAGTATTTT.

This chain uses TRBV20-1 with TRBJ1-5; D unclear. Per germline, CDR1 DFQATT and CDR2 SNEGSKA (reference sequence). There are 13 residues in the CDR3. V was trimmed by 3 bases and J by 0 bases, leaving 6 bases between them. CDR3 residues: CSASGYSNQPQHF. For the CDR3, the DNA is TGCAGTGCTAGTGGGTATAGCAATCAGCCCCAGCATTTT.

V usage is TRBV10-2 and J usage is TRBJ1-1; no definite D call. CDR3 length: 13 residues. The V end was cut by 9 bases, the J end by 0 bases, with 11 bases between. CDR1 is WSHSY and CDR2 is SAAADI in the germline V gene. CDR3 DNA: TGCGCCAGTAACAACGGATTGAACACTGAAGCTTTCTTT. It specifies CASNNGLNTEAFF.

This rearrangement joins TRBV3-1 (or the pseudogene TRBV3-2) to TRBJ1-5, with 7 nucleotides matching TRBD1. Unmatched junction bases numbered 5, after V lost 2 bases and J lost 7 bases. The CDR3 spans 14 residues. CDR1 and CDR2 (germline): LGHDT, YNNKEL (reference sequence). The chain's CDR3 is CASSQSGGRQPQHF. The DNA for the CDR3 is TGTGCCAGCAGCCAATCAGGGGGGAGGCAGCCCCAGCATTTT.

There are a few counts of this clone. The gene calls are TRBV25-1 and TRBJ1-5; no firm D call. Deletions cut 7 bases from V and 2 bases from J, with 6 bases between. Germline V CDR1 and CDR2: MGHDK, SYGVNS. The CDR3 spans 12 residues. CDR3 coding DNA: TGTGCCAGCAATTGGGGCAATCAGCCCCAGCATTTT. Translated, it gives CASNWGNQPQHF.

This sequence joins TRBV7-9 and TRBJ2-7, with no clear D. The CDR3 loop spans 12 amino acids. The V and J ends lost 4 bases and 3 bases respectively, with 7 bases between them. The germline gives CDR1 SEHNR, CDR2 FQNEAQ (reference sequence). DNA for the CDR3: TGTGCCAGCAGCTCCCTTGGCTACGAGCAGTACTTC. Amino acids: CASSSLGYEQYF. The whole variable domain, remainder taken from reference TRBV7-9 and TRBJ2-7, is DTGVSQNPRHKITKRGQNVTFRCDPISEHNRLYWYRQTLGQGPEFLTYFQNEAQLEKSRLLSDRFSAERPKGSFSTLEIQRTEQGDSAMYLCASSSLGYEQYFGPGTRLTVT.

The V gene is TRBV12-3 or TRBV12-4, the J gene TRBJ1-2; tentatively, D is TRBD1 (6 bases). The V and J ends lost 3 bases and 6 bases respectively, with 11 bases between them. The CDR3 runs to 13 residues. The CDR3 DNA reads TGTGCCAGCAGTTTGAACAGGGAAAATGGCTACACCTTC. It codes for CASSLNRENGYTF.

The chain employs TRBV2 and TRBJ1-5; D remains ambiguous. Germline loops: CDR1 SNHLY, CDR2 FYNNEI. Trimming removed 6 bases from V and 7 bases from J, with 19 bases in between. The CDR3 sequence is 15 residues long. CDR3 protein: CASSPWTLTSQPQHF. CDR3 nucleotide sequence: TGTGCCAGCAGCCCTTGGACCCTGACCAGCCAGCCCCAGCATTTT.

The CDR3 sequence: CASSQDIEAEAFF. The CDR3 nucleotides read TGTGCCAGCAGCCAAGATATAGAGGCTGAAGCTTTCTTT. The J gene is TRBJ1-1, the V gene TRBV3-1 (or the pseudogene TRBV3-2); no definite D call. The CDR3 length is 13 residues. Looked up from germline, CDR1 is LGHDT and CDR2 is YNNKEL (reference sequence). Deletions cut 0 bases from V and 6 bases from J, with 8 bases between.

The chain uses TRBV20-1 and TRBJ1-1; 11 bases line up with TRBD1. Per germline, CDR1 DFQATT and CDR2 SNEGSKA (reference sequence). This CDR3 is built from 11 residues. The CDR3 protein is CRGTGGTEAFF. CDR3 bases: TGCAGGGGGACAGGGGGCACTGAAGCTTTCTTT.

The chain uses TRBV27 and TRBJ2-7, with 7 nucleotides matching TRBD2. CDR1 and CDR2 (germline): MNHEY, SMNVEV (reference sequence). Trimming at V came to 3 bases and at J to 4 bases, leaving 9 bases not matched to a gene. The CDR3 contains 15 residues. The CDR3 is CASSFGSGVSYEQYF. The CDR3 DNA is TGTGCCAGCAGTTTTGGAAGCGGGGTGTCGTACGAGCAGTACTTC.

This clone was observed a handful of times. J is TRBJ1-2 and V is TRBV7-2; D may be TRBD1 (5 bases). Germline CDR1 is SGHTA and CDR2 is FQGNSA. The CDR3 contains 16 residues. The V end lost 2 bases, the J end lost 0 bases, and 13 bases lay between the germline ends. CDR3 region: CASSLQAGRTNYGYTF. The CDR3 nucleotides are TGTGCCAGCAGCTTACAGGCGGGACGGACTAACTATGGCTACACCTTC. The variable domain in full, with the rest retrieved from reference TRBV7-2 and TRBJ1-2, is GAGVSQSPSNKVTEKGKDVELRCDPISGHTALYWYRQSLGQGLEFLIYFQGNSAPDKSGLPSDRFSAERTGGSVSTLTIQRTQQEDSAVYLCASSLQAGRTNYGYTFGSGTRLTVV.

The V gene is TRBV2, the J gene TRBJ2-7; D uncertain. Germline CDR1 is SNHLY and CDR2 is FYNNEI. V was clipped by 4 bases and J by 7 bases, with 11 bases between them. The CDR3 spans 12 residues. This CDR3 reads CASSADRNEQYF. CDR3 DNA: TGTGCCAGCAGTGCTGACCGCAATGAGCAGTACTTC.

J is TRBJ2-2 and V is TRBV18, with D perhaps TRBD1 (5 bases). Per germline, CDR1 KGHSH and CDR2 LQKENI. Trimming removed 6 bases from V and 6 bases from J, with 14 bases in between. There are 14 residues in the CDR3. The CDR3 spells CASSRERQSGELFF. The DNA for the CDR3 is TGTGCCAGCTCCCGCGAACGACAGTCCGGGGAGCTGTTTTTT.